These 18 T cell receptor beta chains were all obtained from the same sample, sequenced in a study of blood T cell repertoires in COVID-19. TCRdb keeps only in-frame clones here, not all; method: immunoSEQ multiplex PCR. The sample carries a few hundred thousand clones, approximately 92% recorded once. Sequenced material: peripheral blood. The receptors were sampled from a person between 18 and 30 years old with COVID-19, enrolled during active disease.

V is TRBV24-1 and J is TRBJ2-3; D not certain. There are 15 residues in the CDR3. Germline V CDR1 and CDR2: KGHDR, SFDVKD. Trimming removed 7 bases from V and 2 bases from J, with 15 bases in between. The CDR3 spells CATRAGWRNTDTQYF. The CDR3 nucleotides read TGTGCCACCAGGGCTGGATGGCGGAACACAGATACGCAGTATTTT.

The rearrangement uses TRBV27 and TRBJ2-2, with 10 bases matching TRBD1. J gave up 4 bases and V 1 base, and 9 bases lay outside the gene matches. This CDR3 spans 18 amino acids. Per germline, CDR1 MNHEY and CDR2 SMNVEV (reference sequence). CDR3 nucleotides: TGTGCCAGCAGTTTATTCCAGCCGGGACAGGGGAGCACCGGGGAGCTGTTTTTT. This encodes CASSLFQPGQGSTGELFF.

The rearrangement joins TRBV9 to TRBJ2-7; the match to TRBD1 covers 7 bases. J lost 8 bases, V lost 4 bases, and 15 bases had no gene match. In germline, CDR1 is SGDLS, CDR2 YYNGEE. This CDR3 has 15 amino acids. The CDR3 here is CASSPPTGLGNKQYF. DNA of the CDR3: TGTGCCAGCAGCCCTCCGACAGGGTTGGGCAACAAGCAGTACTTC.

V is TRBV6-5 and J is TRBJ2-7, with 8 bases lining up with TRBD1. From germline, CDR1 is MNHEY and CDR2 SVGAGI. J was trimmed by 4 bases and V by 6 bases; bases with no gene match: 5. The CDR3 contains 13 residues. CDR3 amino acids: CASRETGVYEQYF. The CDR3 DNA follows: TGTGCCAGCAGAGAGACAGGGGTGTACGAGCAGTACTTC.

The chain employs TRBV5-4 and TRBJ2-1; 8 bases fit TRBD2. The CDR3 has 14 amino acids. Unmatched junction bases numbered 3, after V lost 2 bases and J lost 5 bases. The germline V gene encodes CDR1 SGHNT and CDR2 YYREEE (reference sequence). CDR3 protein: CASSLAGDNNEQFF. The CDR3 region has the DNA TGTGCCAGCAGCTTAGCGGGAGATAACAATGAGCAGTTCTTC.

V is TRBV5-1 and J is TRBJ2-1, with TRBD2 matching over 7 bases. V dropped 1 base and J dropped 3; count of bases not matched to a gene: 4. Germline CDR1 reads SGHRS; CDR2 reads YFSETQ. CDR3 length: 15 residues. The CDR3 bases are TGCGCCAGCAGCTTGTCACTAGCGAACTACAATGAGCAGTTCTTC. Protein sequence: CASSLSLANYNEQFF.

The chain couples TRBV19 to TRBJ1-6, with 8 nucleotides matching TRBD1. This CDR3 region has 14 residues. The V gene's germline CDR1 is LNHDA and CDR2 SQIVND (reference sequence). V lost 7 bases and J lost 7; bases outside the gene matches: 6. The CDR3 loop is CASTPGTGNSPLHF. CDR3 nucleotide sequence: TGTGCCAGTACCCCCGGGACAGGCAATTCACCCCTCCACTTT.

The chain joins TRBV5-1 to TRBJ1-4; TRBD1 matches at 10 bases. Germline V gives CDR1 SGHRS, CDR2 YFSETQ. With V trimmed by 4 bases and J by 0 bases, 6 bases remained unmatched. CDR3 length: 17 residues. CDR3 in amino acids: CASSPGTGAPTNEKLFF. CDR3 DNA: TGCGCCAGCAGCCCCGGGACAGGGGCCCCAACTAATGAAAAACTGTTTTTT. Variable domain in full (rest from reference TRBV5-1 and TRBJ1-4): KAGVTQTPRYLIKTRGQQVTLSCSPISGHRSVSWYQQTPGQGLQFLFEYFSETQRNKGNFPGRFSGRQFSNSRSEMNVSTLELGDSALYLCASSPGTGAPTNEKLFFGSGTQLSVL.

This chain uses TRBV29-1 with TRBJ1-2; D is undetermined. The length of the CDR3 is 14 residues. Germline V gives CDR1 SQVTM, CDR2 ANQGSEA. V was shortened by 3 bases and J by 3 bases, with 14 bases between the two germline ends. The CDR3 DNA reads as TGCAGCGTTGAGGGCACCGTCTTTCACTATGGCTACACCTTC. Amino acids: CSVEGTVFHYGYTF.

The chain has TRBV11-2 and TRBJ1-2; TRBD1 is a possible D gene (6 bases). The germline gives CDR1 SGHAT, CDR2 FQNNGV. V lost 2 bases and J 0 bases, leaving 7 bases between the germline ends. The CDR3 sequence is 14 residues long. The CDR3 DNA is TGTGCCAGCAGCTTAACAGGGTCTAACTATGGCTACACCTTC. It specifies CASSLTGSNYGYTF.

The rearrangement links TRBV20-1 to TRBJ1-4, with D possibly being TRBD1 (5 bases). V gave up 6 bases and J gave up 10 bases, with 12 bases separating them. The CDR3 contains 11 residues. Germline V gene sequence: CDR1 DFQATT, CDR2 SNEGSKA (reference sequence). CDR3 residues: CSAAQGRKLFF. CDR3 DNA sequence: TGCAGTGCAGCGCAGGGAAGAAAACTGTTTTTT.

The chain couples TRBV12-3 or TRBV12-4 to TRBJ1-2, with no clear D. The CDR3 spans 13 residues. V shed 6 bases and J shed 3 bases, with 11 bases lying between them. The CDR3 DNA follows: TGTGCCAGCAGCCCTGGGAGATACTATGGCTACACCTTC. Protein: CASSPGRYYGYTF.

This clone was detected once. The genes are TRBV2 and TRBJ1-2; a possible D gene is TRBD1 (6 bases). Per the germline V gene, CDR1 is SNHLY and CDR2 is FYNNEI. The V and J ends lost 11 bases and 1 base respectively, with 8 bases between them. There are 11 residues in the CDR3. The CDR3 region is CASRGNYGYTF. CDR3 in DNA: TGTGCCTCCAGGGGTAACTATGGCTACACCTTC.

This rearrangement joins TRBV6-5 to TRBJ1-4; D unclear. CDR1 is MNHEY and CDR2 is SVGAGI in the germline V gene. The CDR3 is 15 residues long. Trimming took off 8 bases at V and 5 bases at J, with 18 bases between the two ends. In nucleotides, the CDR3 is TGTGCCAGCCGCCCCCGGGGAACTGCCAATGAAAAACTGTTTTTT. It yields the protein CASRPRGTANEKLFF.

This chain links TRBV7-2 with TRBJ2-1; TRBD2 might be the D (5 bases). The V gene's germline CDR1 is SGHTA and CDR2 FQGNSA. V was cut by 4 bases and J by 0 bases, with 16 bases left in between. This CDR3 has 17 residues. CDR3 amino acids: CASSSTTIPSSYNEQFF. The CDR3 nucleotides are TGTGCCAGCAGCTCGACGACTATCCCTAGCTCCTACAATGAGCAGTTCTTC.

The J gene is TRBJ2-1, the V gene TRBV2; a possible D gene is TRBD2 (6 bases). Germline-derived CDR1 and CDR2 are SNHLY and FYNNEI. Trimming pared 4 bases from V and 0 bases from J, leaving 10 bases between. The length of the CDR3 is 15 residues. CDR3 in amino acids: CASSVGGGSYNEQFF. CDR3 DNA: TGTGCCAGCAGTGTTGGGGGAGGCTCCTACAATGAGCAGTTCTTC.

This chain's CDR3 is CASSRDTYSNQPQHF. CDR3 nucleotide sequence: TGTGCCAGTAGTCGGGACACGTATAGCAATCAGCCCCAGCATTTT. This sequence joins TRBV19 and TRBJ1-5, with D maybe TRBD1 (6 bases). V dropped 5 bases and J dropped 0 bases, with 11 bases sitting between them. CDR1 is LNHDA and CDR2 is SQIVND in the germline V gene (reference sequence). The CDR3 loop spans 15 amino acids.

This clone was seen only a few times. The chain recombines TRBV24-1 with TRBJ2-7; TRBD1 agrees at 7 bases. The ends lost 3 bases at V and 13 bases at J; junction bases unmatched: 8. Germline loops: CDR1 KGHDR, CDR2 SFDVKD. This CDR3 comprises 12 residues. As DNA, the CDR3 is TGTGCCACCAGTGATGAATCCGGGACAGCTTACTTC. It is translated as CATSDESGTAYF.